These 17 T cell receptor beta chains were sequenced from one sample in a study of T cell responses to AZD1222 COVID-19 vaccine. Measured with immunoSEQ multiplex PCR; TCRdb has only the in-frame clones, and not every one. The sample records about 120,000 clones, around 91% being singletons. The sequencing here drew on peripheral blood, taken 28 days after the second AZD1222 dose. Source of these receptors: an adult who received the AZD1222 COVID-19 vaccine.

The chain carries TRBV12-3 or TRBV12-4 and TRBJ2-1, with D possibly TRBD1 on 5 matching bases. V shed 3 bases and J shed 7 bases, with 10 bases lying between them. CDR3 length: 13 amino acids. This chain's CDR3 is CASSFQGRNEQFF. CDR3 nucleotides: TGTGCCAGCAGTTTTCAGGGTAGGAATGAGCAGTTCTTC.

The rearrangement uses TRBV27 and TRBJ2-1; D might be TRBD2 (6 bases). Germline V lookup: CDR1 MNHEY, CDR2 SMNVEV (reference sequence). This CDR3 is built from 16 residues. V lost 7 bases to trimming and J lost 7 bases, with 23 bases between them. The CDR3 sequence is CASNNWGTPKLNEQFF. CDR3 in DNA: TGTGCCAGCAATAATTGGGGGACTCCAAAACTAAATGAGCAGTTCTTC.

J is TRBJ1-5 and V is TRBV6-5, with D perhaps matching TRBD1 (6 bases). This CDR3 contains 15 residues. Trimming took off 7 bases at V and 4 bases at J, with 17 bases between the two ends. In germline, CDR1 is MNHEY, CDR2 SVGAGI. CDR3 amino acids: CASTQRGGLNQPQHF. CDR3 nucleotides: TGTGCCAGCACCCAAAGGGGGGGGTTAAATCAGCCCCAGCATTTT.

The V gene is TRBV29-1, the J gene TRBJ1-2, with TRBD1 matching over 10 bases. The V gene end was trimmed by 3 bases and the J gene end by 8 bases; junction bases not matched to a gene: 12. The V gene's germline CDR1 is SQVTM and CDR2 ANQGSEA. The CDR3 runs 15 residues. The CDR3 DNA is TGCAGCGTTGATGACCGGCCGGGACAGGGGTTCGGCTACACCTTC. It specifies CSVDDRPGQGFGYTF.

J is TRBJ1-5 and V is TRBV21-1. TRBV21-1 is a pseudogene locus. This CDR3 contains 17 residues. The CDR3, as DNA: TGTGCCAGCAGCAAATTAGGGGCCCGGGATAGCAATCAGCCCCAGCATTTT. Protein product: CASSKLGARDSNQPQHF.

This chain connects TRBV4-2 to TRBJ2-1, with 10 bases identical to TRBD2. The CDR3 consists of 18 residues. The trim removed 3 bases at V and 5 bases at J, leaving 13 bases unmatched. The germline CDR1 and CDR2 sequences are LGHNA and YNFKEQ. The CDR3 protein is CASSQLAGVPVVNNEQFF. Written as DNA, the CDR3 is TGTGCCAGCAGCCAGCTAGCGGGAGTCCCTGTGGTTAACAATGAGCAGTTCTTC.

The chain uses TRBV19 and TRBJ2-5; D remains ambiguous. Deletions cut 5 bases from V and 1 base from J, with 14 bases between. Germline V gives CDR1 LNHDA, CDR2 SQIVND (reference sequence). CDR3 length: 15 amino acids. CDR3 sequence reads: CASSPGPRRQETQYF. In DNA form, the CDR3 reads TGTGCCAGTAGTCCTGGACCAAGACGCCAAGAGACCCAGTACTTC. Based on the CDR3 plus reference TRBV19 and TRBJ2-5, the full variable domain is DGGITQSPKYLFRKEGQNVTLSCEQNLNHDAMYWYRQDPGQGLRLIYYSQIVNDFQKGDIAEGYSVSREKKESFPLTVTSAQKNPTAFYLCASSPGPRRQETQYFGPGTRLLVL.

The chain employs TRBV7-2 and TRBJ2-7; 12 nucleotides match TRBD2. Germline V gives CDR1 SGHTA, CDR2 FQGNSA. The V segment lost 0 bases and the J segment 6 bases; nucleotides outside the gene matches: 3. There are 15 residues in the CDR3. CDR3 in DNA: TGTGCCAGCAGCTTAGCGGCTAGCGGGAGGGGCGAGCAGTACTTC. It codes for CASSLAASGRGEQYF.

The sample holds one count of this clone. The chain recombines TRBV9 with TRBJ1-2, with no clear D. Germline V CDR1 and CDR2: SGDLS, YYNGEE. The V gene lost 4 bases and the J gene lost 6 bases, with 19 bases spanning the gap. The CDR3 runs 15 residues. DNA for the CDR3: TGTGCCAGCAGCCTAGGTATTGTAGGGTCGAATGGCTACACCTTC. This encodes CASSLGIVGSNGYTF.

This chain uses TRBV28 with TRBJ2-7; D might be TRBD1 (6 bases). The CDR3 is made up of 15 amino acids. Trimming left V 5 bases short and J 3 bases short, with 17 bases between. Germline values: CDR1 MDHEN, CDR2 SYDVKM. The CDR3: CASSPGWGPSYEQYF. CDR3 nucleotide sequence: TGTGCCAGCAGTCCGGGGTGGGGGCCGAGCTACGAGCAGTACTTC.

The chain combines TRBV4-1 with TRBJ1-5; D may be TRBD1 (5 bases). V was clipped by 1 base and J by 9 bases, with 16 bases between them. The CDR3 has 15 amino acids. Looked up from germline, CDR1 is MGHRA and CDR2 is YSYEKL. CDR3 bases: TGCGCCAGCAGCCAAGTGGACACCATAGGATGGCCCCAGCATTTT. It encodes CASSQVDTIGWPQHF.

The chain uses TRBV6-5 and TRBJ1-2; 8 bases line up with TRBD1. Losses at the gene ends were 7 bases for V and 6 bases for J; bases not matched to a gene: 10. CDR1 MNHEY and CDR2 SVGAGI come from the germline V gene. The CDR3 spans 14 residues. CDR3 nucleotide sequence: TGTGCCAGCACCAAGAATCGGGACAGGCATGGCTACACCTTC. Residues: CASTKNRDRHGYTF.

V is TRBV27 and J is TRBJ2-2; the match to TRBD2 covers 8 bases. The germline V gene encodes CDR1 MNHEY and CDR2 SMNVEV (reference sequence). The CDR3 loop spans 17 amino acids. V shed 0 bases and J 2 bases; nucleotides not matched to a gene: 5. CDR3 loop: CASSLSILAANTGELFF. The DNA for the CDR3 is TGTGCCAGCAGTTTATCGATACTAGCGGCAAACACCGGGGAGCTGTTTTTT.

The chain couples TRBV7-2 to TRBJ2-7; 11 positions agree with TRBD2. CDR1 is SGHTA and CDR2 is FQGNSA in the germline V gene. V was pared by 3 bases and J by 5 bases, with 15 bases of the junction left unmatched. There are 18 residues in the CDR3. CDR3 in amino acids: CASSFEGLAENPHHEQYF. CDR3 sequence (DNA): TGTGCCAGCAGCTTCGAGGGACTAGCGGAGAATCCCCACCACGAGCAGTACTTC. The full variable domain, in which reference TRBV7-2 and TRBJ2-7 provide the parts outside the CDR3, is GAGVSQSPSNKVTEKGKDVELRCDPISGHTALYWYRQSLGQGLEFLIYFQGNSAPDKSGLPSDRFSAERTGGSVSTLTIQRTQQEDSAVYLCASSFEGLAENPHHEQYFGPGTRLTVT.

This clone has more than one count but fewer than ten. V and J are TRBV7-9 and TRBJ2-7, with 8 bases aligning to TRBD2. With V trimmed by 6 bases and J by 5 bases, 12 bases remained unmatched. This CDR3 has 15 amino acids. CDR1 SEHNR and CDR2 FQNEAQ come from the germline V gene (reference sequence). The CDR3 sequence: CASSHTDAGGDEQYF. The CDR3 DNA sequence: TGTGCCAGCAGTCATACGGATGCGGGGGGCGACGAGCAGTACTTC.

The V gene is TRBV11-3, the J gene TRBJ2-3, with TRBD2 matching over 7 bases. There are 16 residues in the CDR3. Germline V lookup: CDR1 SGHNT, CDR2 YENEEA. Germline trimming cut 5 bases from V and 4 bases from J; bases unmatched to any gene: 12. The CDR3: CASSDDGTTRPDTQYF. The CDR3 nucleotides read TGTGCCAGCAGCGACGACGGGACTACCCGACCAGATACGCAGTATTTT. The full variable domain, its missing parts supplied by reference TRBV11-3 and TRBJ2-3, is EAGVVQSPRYKIIEKKQPVAFWCNPISGHNTLYWYLQNLGQGPELLIRYENEEAVDDSQLPKDRFSAERLKGVDSTLKIQPAELGDSAVYLCASSDDGTTRPDTQYFGPGTRLTVL.

This rearrangement joins TRBV3-1 (or the pseudogene TRBV3-2) to TRBJ2-7, with D possibly TRBD2 on 6 matching bases. CDR3 length equals 14 residues. Germline values: CDR1 LGHDT, CDR2 YNNKEL (reference sequence). Trimming took 0 bases from V and 2 from J, leaving 8 bases between them. The chain's CDR3 is CASSQEGEAYEQYF. The CDR3 DNA reads as TGTGCCAGCAGCCAAGAGGGGGAGGCCTACGAGCAGTACTTC.